One sample yielded the 4 T cell receptor beta chains listed below, sequenced in a study of cytomegalovirus exposure and HLA in healthy donors (dated by TCRdb to 2016 to 2017). Library preparation employed the immunoSEQ multiplex PCR assay. TCRdb holds this immuneACCESS table with in-frame rearrangements only. Some clones are missing; in checked studies, unresolved V genes explain under half, and the rest has no known cause. The sample data list 220,000 or so clones, and around 86% of these were observed just once. Roughly 2% of the sample is held by the ten biggest clonotypes. The sequenced material came from PBMCs. The receptors shown here come from a woman aged 18-35 years in good health and CMV-seropositive.

The chain carries TRBV28 and TRBJ2-5; TRBD2 might be the D (5 bases). CDR3 length: 12 amino acids. Trimming pared 5 bases from V and 3 bases from J, leaving 7 bases between. Germline V CDR1 and CDR2: MDHEN, SYDVKM. The CDR3 spells CASSRTEETQYF. In DNA form, the CDR3 reads TGTGCCAGCAGTAGGACTGAAGAGACCCAGTACTTC.

This chain links TRBV5-1 with TRBJ2-1; TRBD1 is a possible D gene (6 bases). The CDR3 is 15 amino acids. V dropped 3 bases and J dropped 3 bases, with 13 bases sitting between them. Germline V gives CDR1 SGHRS, CDR2 YFSETQ. CDR3 protein: CASSSTGTNYNEQFF. The CDR3 DNA is TGCGCCAGCAGCTCCACCGGGACAAACTACAATGAGCAGTTCTTC.

The CDR3 loop is CASSYSQNTEAFF. The DNA of the CDR3 is TGTGCCAGCAGTTACTCACAGAACACTGAAGCTTTCTTT. The V and J genes are TRBV6-5 and TRBJ1-1; D uncertain. Germline V gene data show CDR1 as MNHEY and CDR2 as SVGAGI. V was trimmed by 0 bases and J by 1 base, leaving 3 bases between them. This CDR3 has 13 amino acids.

This chain connects TRBV11-2 to TRBJ2-7; D uncertain. The CDR3 sequence is 12 residues long. The V gene lost 3 bases and the J gene lost 5 bases, with 8 bases spanning the gap. Germline loops: CDR1 SGHAT, CDR2 FQNNGV. The CDR3 DNA reads as TGTGCCAGCAGCTTTCGGTCTAACGAGCAGTACTTC. This codes for CASSFRSNEQYF.